Listed below are T cell receptor beta chains from one sample, sequenced in a study of T cell changes during pregnancy in multiple sclerosis. Clones were sequenced by immunoSEQ multiplex PCR, and TCRdb holds only the in-frame ones, with some missing. The sample shows about 34,000 clones, over 75% of them seen only once. Sequencing was performed on CD8+ T cells from peripheral blood mononuclear cells, taken before pregnancy. All receptors derive from a female donor with multiple sclerosis, enrolled in a pregnancy study. CDR3s include the opening cysteine and the closing phenylalanine or tryptophan. The order of the fields is V gene, J gene, D gene, clone size, CDR3 protein, CDR3 DNA. A D gene is named only where the DNA matches it firmly. Clone size appears in some rows only: once, few, many, or a class for an expanded clone.

TRBV4-3	TRBJ2-3	.	.	CASSQGGYGDTDTQYF	TGCGCCAGCAGCCAAGGCGGGTATGGAGACACAGATACGCAGTATTTT
TRBV4-3	TRBJ1-2	TRBD1	.	CASSQDRGTGVDGYTF	TGCGCCAGCAGCCAAGATCGGGGGACAGGGGTAGATGGCTACACCTTC
TRBV4-3	TRBJ2-7	.	.	CASSQDTVSYEQYF	TGCGCCAGCAGCCAAGATACAGTCTCCTACGAGCAGTACTTC
TRBV6-1	TRBJ2-5	TRBD1	.	CASSERTGKETQYF	TGTGCCAGCAGTGAGAGGACAGGAAAAGAGACCCAGTACTTC
TRBV19	TRBJ1-1	.	.	CAIRGGRMNTEAFF	TGTGCCATCCGGGGGGGACGGATGAACACTGAAGCTTTCTTT
TRBV19	TRBJ1-4	.	.	CASSIGGNRGEKLFF	TGTGCCAGTAGTATAGGAGGGAACCGTGGGGAAAAACTGTTTTTT
TRBV27	TRBJ1-5	.	.	CASSYKGNNQPQHF	TGTGCCAGCAGTTATAAGGGGAACAATCAGCCCCAGCATTTT
TRBV5-4	TRBJ2-4	TRBD1	.	CASSWAGTENIQYF	TGTGCCAGCAGCTGGGCCGGGACAGAAAACATTCAGTACTTC
TRBV27	TRBJ2-7	TRBD1	.	CASSSGQGAYEQYF	TGTGCCAGCAGTTCGGGACAGGGGGCCTACGAGCAGTACTTC
TRBV27	TRBJ1-5	.	.	CASSPRSFRALTDQPQHF	TGTGCCAGCAGTCCCCGTAGTTTCAGGGCGCTGACGGATCAGCCCCAGCATTTT
TRBV9	TRBJ2-1	TRBD2	.	CASSVSGGTNNEQFF	TGTGCCAGCAGCGTTAGCGGGGGGACCAACAATGAGCAGTTCTTC
TRBV6-5	TRBJ1-2	.	.	CASSPTSGNGYTF	TGTGCCAGCAGCCCTACATCGGGGAATGGCTACACCTTC
TRBV5-8	TRBJ2-1	.	once	CASTPGESNEQFF	TGTGCCAGCACCCCAGGGGAAAGCAATGAGCAGTTCTTC
TRBV7-9	TRBJ1-2	TRBD1	.	CASSEPGQGANYGYTF	TGTGCCAGCAGCGAGCCGGGACAGGGGGCAAACTATGGCTACACCTTC
TRBV7-9	TRBJ1-2	TRBD1	once	CASSPNAGTGTYGYTF	TGTGCCAGCAGCCCAAACGCCGGGACAGGGACCTATGGCTACACCTTC
TRBV19	TRBJ1-1	.	.	CASSIDRASRRPVTHTEAFF	TGTGCCAGTAGTATAGACAGGGCGAGTCGGAGACCCGTTACACACACTGAAGCTTTCTTT
TRBV29-1	TRBJ1-1	.	.	CSVARDTEAFF	TGCAGCGTTGCGCGGGACACTGAAGCTTTCTTT
TRBV6-5	TRBJ2-5	.	.	CASSLVNRVLQTQYF	TGTGCCAGCAGTTTAGTTAACAGGGTCCTTCAGACCCAGTACTTC
TRBV4-2	TRBJ2-5	TRBD2	once	CASSQELPGLAGVKETQYF	TGTGCCAGCAGCCAAGAGCTCCCTGGACTAGCGGGAGTAAAAGAGACCCAGTACTTC
TRBV9	TRBJ2-1	.	.	CASSVLGAQNNEQFF	TGTGCCAGCAGCGTCCTGGGGGCCCAGAACAATGAGCAGTTCTTC
TRBV19	TRBJ1-2	.	.	CATNPGQRGYTF	TGTGCCACGAACCCCGGACAGCGGGGCTACACCTTC
TRBV15	TRBJ1-2	.	.	CATSRDRGAGGYTF	TGTGCCACCAGCAGAGATCGGGGGGCAGGGGGCTACACCTTC
TRBV5-5	TRBJ1-3	.	medium-sized	CASSAQGPSSGNTIYF	TGTGCCAGCAGCGCACAGGGACCTTCCTCTGGAAACACCATATATTTT
TRBV5-6	TRBJ2-1	TRBD1	.	CASSFGTGHNEQFF	TGTGCCAGCAGCTTTGGGACAGGGCACAATGAGCAGTTCTTC
TRBV6-1	TRBJ2-3	.	.	CASSRTVETDTQYF	TGTGCCAGCAGTAGGACAGTTGAGACAGATACGCAGTATTTT